A selection of T cell receptor beta chains follows, all from one sample in a study of blood T cell repertoires in COVID-19. Method: immunoSEQ multiplex PCR; TCRdb's copy keeps in-frame clones and lacks some. The sample lists some 270,000 clones; around nine tenths were seen once. The sample consisted of PBMCs or T cells enriched from blood (not recorded which). The source is a woman aged 40 to 50 who had been exposed to COVID-19. CDR3s include the opening cysteine and the closing phenylalanine or tryptophan. The order of the fields is clone size, V gene, J gene, D gene, CDR3 protein, CDR3 DNA. D genes are given only for firm matches. The size of a clone is reported for some rows only, either as once, few or many, or as a class for expanded clones.

>NA|TRBV10-3|TRBJ1-3|NA
CAISPLTGRSGNTIYF
TGTGCCATCAGTCCACTGACAGGCCGCTCTGGAAACACCATATATTTT
>NA|TRBV28|TRBJ1-6|NA
CASSRQWAGNNSPLHF
TGTGCCAGCAGTCGACAGTGGGCAGGCAATAATTCACCCCTCCACTTT
>NA|TRBV7-9|TRBJ2-4|TRBD1
CASSGDSLAKNIQYF
TGTGCCAGCAGCGGGGACAGTCTAGCCAAAAACATTCAGTACTTC
>NA|TRBV5-6|TRBJ1-3|TRBD1
CASREQGADTIYF
TGTGCCAGCAGGGAACAGGGGGCAGACACCATATATTTT
>few|TRBV11-3|TRBJ2-1|NA
CASSLDLRNEQFF
TGTGCCAGCAGCTTAGACCTAAGAAATGAGCAGTTCTTC
>NA|TRBV7-3|TRBJ1-2|NA
CASSLTGATAYGYTF
TGTGCCAGCAGCTTAACGGGCGCGACAGCCTATGGCTACACCTTC
>NA|TRBV4-3|TRBJ1-1|TRBD1
CASSQDPRGDRNHMNTEAFF
TGCGCCAGCAGCCAAGATCCCCGAGGGGACAGGAACCATATGAACACTGAAGCTTTCTTT
>once|TRBV13|TRBJ2-2|NA
CASSKGQYTGELFF
TGTGCCAGCAGTAAAGGACAGTACACCGGGGAGCTGTTTTTT
>NA|TRBV7-2|TRBJ2-1|TRBD1
CASRQGQRDEQFF
TGTGCCAGCAGACAGGGGCAAAGGGATGAGCAGTTCTTC
>NA|TRBV10-3|TRBJ1-2|NA
CAISNFGGHRYTF
TGTGCCATCAGTAACTTCGGGGGTCATCGCTACACCTTC
>once|TRBV21-1|TRBJ2-4|NA
CASSNSFWAGGSRAKNIQYF
NA
>NA|TRBV19|TRBJ2-3|NA
CASSAGMDTQYF
TGTGCCAGTAGTGCAGGGATGGATACGCAGTATTTT
>NA|TRBV3-1/TRBV3-2|TRBJ2-3|NA
CASSQVATDTQYF
TGTGCCAGCAGCCAAGTGGCTACAGATACGCAGTATTTT
>NA|TRBV29-1|TRBJ2-5|NA
CSVREQGRETQYF
TGCAGCGTAAGGGAGCAGGGGCGAGAGACCCAGTACTTC
>NA|TRBV28|TRBJ1-2|TRBD1
CASSPYRDRTFVYGYTF
TGTGCCAGCAGTCCATACCGGGACAGGACTTTCGTCTATGGCTACACCTTC
>NA|TRBV19|TRBJ2-1|TRBD2
CASSIPGLGYNEQFF
TGTGCCAGTAGTATTCCGGGACTAGGATACAATGAGCAGTTCTTC
>NA|TRBV5-1|TRBJ2-7|TRBD1
CASSLGDSLFYEQYF
TGCGCCAGCAGCTTGGGGGACAGTCTTTTTTACGAGCAGTACTTC
>NA|TRBV28|TRBJ2-1|TRBD1
CASSSGGQGLYNEQFF
TGTGCCAGCAGTTCGGGAGGACAGGGGCTATACAATGAGCAGTTCTTC
>NA|TRBV29-1|TRBJ2-1|TRBD1
CSVEAPIGTGSNEQFF
TGCAGCGTTGAAGCCCCGATCGGGACAGGGTCCAATGAGCAGTTCTTC
>NA|TRBV7-3|TRBJ2-1|TRBD2
CASSPGTSGSQYNEQFF
TGTGCCAGCAGCCCTGGGACTAGCGGGAGCCAATACAATGAGCAGTTCTTC